A single T cell receptor (beta chain) is shown here with its context. This specimen comes from a study of T cell repertoires in aging, cancer and after chemotherapy. Peripheral blood genomic DNA, not sorted cells or RNA, was the template. Multiplex touch-down PCR with TRB-A/B primers amplified rearranged V-D-J TRB sequences. Via MiXCR, TCRdb re-called the multiplex PCR reads, giving one row per CDR3 protein. The table shows 7,000 to 10,000 distinct CDR3 sequences, with about 40% occurring only once. V lost 5 bases to trimming and J lost 6 bases, with 17 bases between them. This CDR3 spans 15 amino acids.

V and J are TRBV12-3 or TRBV12-4 and TRBJ1-3; D is unclear. The sequencing input was blood. The sequence derives from a human donor with a solid tumor. The CDR3 DNA reads TGTGCCAGCAGTGCGACAAACCTTAGCCCAAACACCATATATTTT. This translates into CASSATNLSPNTIYF.